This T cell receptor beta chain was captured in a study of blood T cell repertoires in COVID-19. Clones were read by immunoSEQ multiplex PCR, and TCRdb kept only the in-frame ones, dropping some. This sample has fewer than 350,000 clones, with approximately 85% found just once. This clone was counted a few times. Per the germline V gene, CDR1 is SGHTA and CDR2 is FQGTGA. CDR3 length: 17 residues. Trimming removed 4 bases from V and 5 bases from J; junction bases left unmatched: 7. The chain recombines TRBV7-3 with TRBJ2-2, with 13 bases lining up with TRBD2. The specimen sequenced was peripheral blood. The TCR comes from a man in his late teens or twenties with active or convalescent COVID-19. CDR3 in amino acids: CASSSGLAGAGTGELFF. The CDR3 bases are TGTGCCAGCAGCTCCGGACTAGCGGGGGCCGGAACCGGGGAGCTGTTTTTT.